Here is one T cell receptor (beta chain) with its context. This clone is termed medium-sized (0.01 to 0.1%). What this receptor recognizes is not known. Base qualities are not recorded, but no much larger clone differs from it by a single base. Unmatched junction bases come to 6, with V trimmed by 0 bases and J by 1 base. The CDR3 contains 16 residues, cysteine and phenylalanine counted. Kept here is only the CDR3 DNA, which spans 48 bases and is read in frame from base 1. CDR1 SGHRS and CDR2 YFSETQ are derived from the germline V gene. Patient enrollment in ICON started in 2016, and the final patient was enrolled in the second half of 2018. In a subcohort of under 95 patients, fresh tumor and matched uninvolved tissue were collected for in-depth immune analyses, with TCR sequencing among those analyses. DNA isolated from bulk tissue, without cell sorting, was used for TCR sequencing. This entry is derived from a study of tumor-infiltrating lymphocytes in localized non-small cell lung cancer (dated by TCRdb to the early 2020s). Notes on the research overall: The cohort included patients whose samples were collected after neoadjuvant chemotherapy, as well as both smokers and never-smokers and several histologies. TCR sequencing was one of several integrated assays, alongside flow cytometry, multiplex immunofluorescence, RNA-seq, exome sequencing and proteomics, applied to the same patients. From each patient came resected tumor tissue plus uninvolved lung tissue from that same patient, and the uninvolved lung tissue was described as non-adjacent to the tumor. The paired tumor versus uninvolved lung comparison of immunoSEQ T-cell fraction included around 55 patients. In total, the ICON cohort consisted of approximately 140 surgical patients with localized non-small cell lung cancer who had their tumors resected. What the authors observed across the whole study: Because different assays used different pieces of the same tissue, intratumor heterogeneity could not be separated from technical variation. TCR-derived T-cell fraction did not differ between the flow cytometry-defined immunotypes IM1 (good prognosis) and IM2 (poor prognosis). Since assay coverage differed from patient to patient depending on how much tissue was available, TCR sequencing was done for only a subset of the cohort. Higher T cell infiltration in tumors than in uninvolved lung tissue was supported by TCRbeta sequencing, consistent with immunofluorescence CD3 counts.

The T-cell fraction in tumor and uninvolved lung tissue was provided by TCR sequencing with the immunoSEQ assay. In the original analysis: For survival analysis, patients were split into high (upper tertile) and low (lower two tertiles) T-cell fraction groups and compared by log-rank test. Paired tumor versus uninvolved lung differences in T-cell fraction were tested with a signed-rank test. TCRdb obtained this table from immuneACCESS and retained in-frame rearrangements with V and J assigned. These tables miss some clones; where compared with another copy, unresolved V genes account for less than half of the shortfall, and the remainder is unexplained. The DNA was the basis for D and trimming; V, J and clone size are from that table. Here the sample has around 3,200 clones; 58% occur a single time. More than 10% of the sample comes from the top ten.

The receptor was derived from a human donor with non-small cell lung cancer. The chain couples TRBV5-1 to TRBJ1-2, with TRBD1 identical over 7 junction bases. The sample comprised uninvolved lung tissue not adjacent to the tumor. Here the CDR3 is given as CASSLGLDRVNYGYTF. The nucleotides read TGCGCCAGCAGCTTGGGTCTTGACAGGGTTAACTATGGCTACACCTTC.